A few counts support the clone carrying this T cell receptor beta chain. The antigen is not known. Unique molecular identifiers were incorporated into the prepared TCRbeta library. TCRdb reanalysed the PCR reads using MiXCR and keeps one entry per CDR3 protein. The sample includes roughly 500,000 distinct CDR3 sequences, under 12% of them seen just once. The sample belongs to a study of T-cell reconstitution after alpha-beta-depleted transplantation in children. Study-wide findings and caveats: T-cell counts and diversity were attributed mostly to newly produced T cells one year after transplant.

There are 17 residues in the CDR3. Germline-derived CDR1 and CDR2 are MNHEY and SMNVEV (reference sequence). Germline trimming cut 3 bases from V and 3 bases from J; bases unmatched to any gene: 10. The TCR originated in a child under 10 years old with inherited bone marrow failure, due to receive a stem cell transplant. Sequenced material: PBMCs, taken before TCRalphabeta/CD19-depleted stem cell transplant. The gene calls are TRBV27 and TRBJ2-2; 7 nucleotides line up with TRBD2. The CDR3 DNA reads TGTGCCAGCAGTTTCGATTCTAGCGGCCTATACACCGGGGAGCTGTTTTTT. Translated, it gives CASSFDSSGLYTGELFF.